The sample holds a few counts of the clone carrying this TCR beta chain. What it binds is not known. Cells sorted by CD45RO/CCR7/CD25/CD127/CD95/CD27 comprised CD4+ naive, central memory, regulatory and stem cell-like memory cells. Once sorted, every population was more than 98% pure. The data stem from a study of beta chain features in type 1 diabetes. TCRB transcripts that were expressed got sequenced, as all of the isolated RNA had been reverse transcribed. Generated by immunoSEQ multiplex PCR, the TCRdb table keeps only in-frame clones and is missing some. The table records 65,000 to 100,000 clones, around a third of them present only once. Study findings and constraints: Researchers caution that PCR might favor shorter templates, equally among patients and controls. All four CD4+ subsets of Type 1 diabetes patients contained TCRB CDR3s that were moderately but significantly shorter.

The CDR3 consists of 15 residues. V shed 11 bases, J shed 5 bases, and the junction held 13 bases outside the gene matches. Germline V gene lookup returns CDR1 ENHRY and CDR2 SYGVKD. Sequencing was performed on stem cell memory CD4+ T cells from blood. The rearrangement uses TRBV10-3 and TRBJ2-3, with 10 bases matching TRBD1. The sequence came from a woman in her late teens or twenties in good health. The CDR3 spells CAVLAGTGVGDTQYF. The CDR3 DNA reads TGTGCCGTCCTCGCCGGGACAGGGGTGGGAGATACGCAGTATTTT.